This entry lists 2 T cell receptor beta chains sequenced from one sample in a study of T cell responses to AZD1222 COVID-19 vaccine. Sequenced by immunoSEQ multiplex PCR; TCRdb stores in-frame clones only, minus some. The sample holds 150,000 to 180,000 clones, 90% seen once. The starting material was peripheral blood, obtained on day 0 of AZD1222 vaccination. Receptors were obtained from an adult in good health.

This chain connects TRBV27 to TRBJ1-1; D unclear. This CDR3 has 14 residues. V was shortened by 6 bases and J by 5 bases, with 16 bases between the two germline ends. CDR1 is MNHEY and CDR2 is SMNVEV in the germline V gene (reference sequence). The CDR3 spells CASSSGRFKTEAFF. In nucleotides, the CDR3 is TGTGCCAGCAGCTCCGGCAGGTTTAAAACTGAAGCTTTCTTT.

For the CDR3, the DNA is TGTGCCAGCAGACGGGAGACCCAGTACTTC. Translating it yields CASRRETQYF. V gene TRBV3-1 (or the pseudogene TRBV3-2) combines with J gene TRBJ2-5, with no clear D. V shed 6 bases and J shed 5 bases, with 4 bases lying between them. This CDR3 is 10 amino acids long. Germline loops: CDR1 LGHDT, CDR2 YNNKEL (reference sequence).